These 15 T cell receptor beta chains were sequenced from one sample in a study of cytomegalovirus exposure and HLA in healthy donors. Use of 60 Vbeta and 13 Jbeta primers characterized the PCR. The repertoire was sequenced with immunoSEQ multiplex PCR; TCRdb's copy has only in-frame clones and lacks some. This table holds some 150,000 clones, approximately 80% found once. Specimen: PBMCs. These receptor sequences come from a woman under 30 in good health and CMV-seronegative.

The chain recombines TRBV4-1 with TRBJ1-2; D ambiguous. Germline CDR1 is MGHRA and CDR2 is YSYEKL. CDR3 length: 17 amino acids. With 1 base removed from V and 4 bases from J, the gap between germline ends came to 19 bases. In DNA form, the CDR3 reads TGCGCCAGCAGCCAAGGGCCCGCTCAGGTTGGCGCCTATGGCTACACCTTC. Translation: CASSQGPAQVGAYGYTF.

There are a few counts of this clone. This rearrangement joins TRBV7-6 to TRBJ1-1; TRBD1 agrees at 10 bases. The CDR3 has 16 residues. V dropped 0 bases and J dropped 4; count of bases not matched to a gene: 5. Germline CDR1 SGHVS, CDR2 FNYEAQ. The CDR3 protein is CASSLAGRTGGTEAFF. The CDR3 DNA reads as TGTGCCAGCAGCTTAGCGGGCCGGACAGGGGGCACTGAAGCTTTCTTT.

The J gene is TRBJ2-7, the V gene TRBV27, with a tentative D call TRBD1 (6 bases). V shed 1 base and J shed 6 bases, with 10 bases lying between them. The CDR3 length is 13 residues. The germline gives CDR1 MNHEY, CDR2 SMNVEV (reference sequence). The CDR3 nucleotides are TGTGCCAGCAGTTTATTACAGGGCGGCGAGCAGTACTTC. It yields the protein CASSLLQGGEQYF.

Concerning this clone: The sample carries other DNA sequences with the same CDR3. V usage is TRBV6-5 and J usage is TRBJ2-7; 7 positions agree with TRBD1. Losses at the gene ends were 0 bases for V and 0 bases for J; bases not matched to a gene: 5. The CDR3 runs 16 residues. Looked up from germline, CDR1 is MNHEY and CDR2 is SVGAGI. The DNA for the CDR3 is TGTGCCAGCAGTTACTCGACTGGACAGGTCTCCTACGAGCAGTACTTC. It specifies CASSYSTGQVSYEQYF.

This clone was seen ten or more times. The germline gene is not matched at one end of the junction; a read error may be the cause. The chain employs TRBV4-1 and TRBJ2-7, with 7 bases aligning to TRBD1. This CDR3 is built from 15 residues. Germline assignment: CDR1 MGHRA and CDR2 YSYEKL. CDR3 loop: CASSQEIGLRDSLLF. CDR3 nucleotide sequence: TGCGCCAGCAGCCAAGAAATCGGGTTGAGGGACAGCCTTTTATTC.

V is TRBV7-8 and J is TRBJ2-7; no clear D gene. Trimming cost V 1 base and J 3 bases, with 7 bases left between them. Germline V CDR1 and CDR2: SGHVS, FQNEAQ. The CDR3 length is 13 residues. The CDR3 DNA follows: TGTGCCAGCAGCTTAGGTCTTAACTACGAGCAGTACTTC. Translated, it gives CASSLGLNYEQYF.

This chain connects TRBV29-1 to TRBJ2-6, with no clear D. V was clipped by 3 bases and J by 0 bases, with 6 bases between them. This CDR3 is 14 amino acids long. From germline, CDR1 is SQVTM and CDR2 ANQGSEA. CDR3 nucleotides: TGCAGCGTTGATCAGTCCTCTGGGGCCAACGTCCTGACTTTC. Encoded protein: CSVDQSSGANVLTF.

The V and J genes are TRBV28 and TRBJ2-3, with 8 positions matching TRBD1. The CDR3 consists of 18 residues. From germline, CDR1 is MDHEN and CDR2 SYDVKM. Unmatched junction bases numbered 18, after V lost 7 bases and J lost 3 bases. The CDR3 loop reads CASNPLLIRGLNTDTQYF. For the CDR3, the DNA is TGTGCCAGCAACCCCCTGCTGATCAGGGGGCTAAATACAGATACGCAGTATTTT.

The V gene is TRBV9, the J gene TRBJ2-1, with TRBD2 matching 9 bases. The germline V gene has CDR1 SGDLS and CDR2 YYNGEE. CDR3 length equals 15 residues. J lost 3 bases, V lost 2 bases, and 3 bases had no gene match. DNA of the CDR3: TGTGCCAGCAGCGTTGGCGGGGGGGACTACAATGAGCAGTTCTTC. Protein product: CASSVGGGDYNEQFF.

The rearrangement uses TRBV29-1 and TRBJ2-5; TRBD1 matches at 8 bases. The trim removed 6 bases at V and 5 bases at J, leaving 5 bases unmatched. CDR1 is SQVTM, CDR2 ANQGSEA, per germline. The CDR3 is 12 amino acids. The CDR3 sequence: CSVLDREETQYF. The CDR3 DNA reads TGCAGCGTCTTGGACAGGGAGGAGACCCAGTACTTC.

The chain is built from TRBV28 and TRBJ1-1; 9 nucleotides line up with TRBD1. V trimming: 5 bases; J trimming: 7 bases; junction bases outside the gene matches: 14. Germline CDR1 is MDHEN and CDR2 is SYDVKM. This CDR3 contains 16 residues. CDR3 nucleotide sequence: TGTGCCAGCAGTCCTCCGGGACAGGGAAGGCTCGGTGAAGCTTTCTTT. It yields the protein CASSPPGQGRLGEAFF.

This sequence joins TRBV11-2 and TRBJ1-1; D perhaps matches TRBD1 (5 bases). The V gene lost 5 bases and the J gene lost 1 base, with 14 bases spanning the gap. The CDR3 length is 15 residues. Germline-derived CDR1 and CDR2 are SGHAT and FQNNGV. The CDR3 sequence is CASSPEWTPNTEAFF. The CDR3 DNA is TGTGCCAGCAGCCCCGAATGGACACCGAACACTGAAGCTTTCTTT.

This chain joins TRBV5-1 and TRBJ1-2; 9 bases match TRBD1. This CDR3 has 17 residues. V lost 3 bases, J lost 2 bases, and 11 bases stayed unmatched. CDR1 is SGHRS and CDR2 is YFSETQ in the germline V gene. In DNA form, the CDR3 reads TGCGCCAGCAGCTCAGGGGAGACAGGGGGTCTAAACTATGGCTACACCTTC. It encodes CASSSGETGGLNYGYTF.

The J gene is TRBJ2-7, the V gene TRBV5-6; weak D call: TRBD1 (6 bases). This CDR3 is 14 amino acids long. Germline V gene sequence: CDR1 SGHDT, CDR2 YYEEEE. V shed 4 bases and J shed 2 bases, with 13 bases lying between them. CDR3: CASSPLDSTYEQYF. The DNA of the CDR3 is TGTGCCAGCAGCCCCTTGGACAGCACCTACGAGCAGTACTTC.

The rearrangement links TRBV28 to TRBJ2-3; tentative D call: TRBD1 (5 bases). The CDR3 consists of 15 residues. Germline CDR1 MDHEN, CDR2 SYDVKM. Trimming pared 3 bases from V and 0 bases from J, leaving 10 bases between. The CDR3 DNA reads as TGTGCCAGCAGTTTCTTGCAGGGCAGCACAGATACGCAGTATTTT. This gives the protein CASSFLQGSTDTQYF.